These T cell receptor beta chains were read from a single sample in a study of control samples from healthy donors and cancer patients. Profiling relied on immunoSEQ multiplex PCR, and the TCRdb table lists in-frame clones only, not all of them. Of 150,000 or so clones listed, over 85% are singletons. Sequenced input: blood. These receptors were obtained from a woman aged 40 to 55 in good health. Both conserved end residues are part of each CDR3. D genes are given only for firm matches. Where a row states a size, it is once, few, many or the class of an expanded clone; other rows omit it.

CASSYQWTGTTNYGYTF	TGTGCCAGCAGCTACCAATGGACAGGGACGACTAACTATGGCTACACCTTC	-	TRBV13	TRBJ1-2	TRBD1
CASSLTNQPQHF	TGTGCCAGCAGCTTAACGAATCAGCCCCAGCATTTT	-	TRBV5-8	TRBJ1-5	-
CASSSPSIGYTF	TGTGCCAGCAGCTCTCCTTCCATTGGCTACACCTTC	-	TRBV7-2	TRBJ1-2	-
CASGLVTGEKLTGELFF	TGTGCTAGTGGTTTGGTGACAGGGGAAAAGCTAACCGGGGAGCTGTTTTTT	once	TRBV12-5	TRBJ2-2	TRBD1
CASSLRQGSEQYF	TGTGCCAGCAGCCTAAGGCAGGGAAGCGAGCAGTACTTC	-	TRBV3-1/TRBV3-2	TRBJ2-7	-
CASRSDRGGANTEAFF	TGTGCCAGCAGATCGGACAGGGGGGGAGCGAACACTGAAGCTTTCTTT	-	TRBV9	TRBJ1-1	TRBD1
CASSSPGYEQYF	TGTGCCAGCAGCTCCCCAGGGTACGAGCAGTACTTC	-	TRBV7-2	TRBJ2-7	-
CASSPLAGRNEQFF	TGTGCCAGCAGTCCCCTAGCGGGAAGAAATGAGCAGTTCTTC	-	TRBV7-2	TRBJ2-1	TRBD2
CASSQGQINSPLHF	TGCGCCAGCAGCCAGGGACAAATCAATTCACCCCTCCACTTT	few	TRBV4-1	TRBJ1-6	-
CASSTGLSYEQYF	TGTGCCAGCAGCACAGGGTTATCCTACGAGCAGTACTTC	-	TRBV7-8	TRBJ2-7	-
CASSFGGAFYNEQFF	TGTGCCAGCAGCTTTGGGGGGGCCTTCTACAATGAGCAGTTCTTC	-	TRBV7-8	TRBJ2-1	-
CASTEKWLSSYEQYF	TGTGCCAGCACCGAAAAGTGGCTTTCCTCCTACGAGCAGTACTTC	-	TRBV6-5	TRBJ2-7	-
CASSQTSGRAQETQYF	TGCGCCAGCAGCCAAACTAGCGGGAGGGCCCAAGAGACCCAGTACTTC	-	TRBV4-3	TRBJ2-5	TRBD2
CASSQEGVSYGYTF	TGTGCCAGCAGCCAAGAAGGGGTTTCCTATGGCTACACCTTC	-	TRBV3-1/TRBV3-2	TRBJ1-2	-
CASSWTGVDYGYTF	TGTGCCAGCAGTTGGACAGGGGTTGACTATGGCTACACCTTC	-	TRBV6-2/TRBV6-3	TRBJ1-2	TRBD1
CASSLGGGPPEKLFF	TGTGCCAGCAGCCTAGGGGGGGGCCCTCCGGAAAAACTGTTTTTT	-	TRBV3-1/TRBV3-2	TRBJ1-4	-
CASRVGETNTEAFF	TGTGCCAGCAGGGTAGGGGAAACGAACACTGAAGCTTTCTTT	-	TRBV13	TRBJ1-1	-
CASSFAGESYTEAFF	TGCGCCAGCAGCTTTGCTGGGGAATCGTACACTGAAGCTTTCTTT	-	TRBV5-1	TRBJ1-1	-
CSVEGLAGDTYNEQFF	TGCAGCGTTGAGGGTCTAGCGGGTGATACCTACAATGAGCAGTTCTTC	-	TRBV29-1	TRBJ2-1	TRBD2
CASSLANLPYGYTF	TGTGCCAGCAGCTTAGCGAACCTCCCCTATGGCTACACCTTC	-	TRBV7-9	TRBJ1-2	-
CATSRTAVDEQFF	TGTGCCACCAGTCGGACAGCAGTCGATGAGCAGTTCTTC	-	TRBV24-1	TRBJ2-1	-
CASSVERGGGSGNTIYF	TGTGCCAGCAGCGTAGAGAGAGGTGGGGGCTCTGGAAACACCATATATTTT	-	TRBV9	TRBJ1-3	-
CASSRKTGINGYTF	TGCGCCAGCAGTCGAAAGACAGGGATAAATGGCTACACCTTC	-	TRBV23-1	TRBJ1-2	TRBD1
CASGLNRGRISEQYF	TGTGCTAGTGGTTTGAACAGGGGGCGCATCTCCGAGCAGTACTTC	-	TRBV12-5	TRBJ2-7	TRBD1
CASSNGRGSLSGNTIYF	TGTGCCAGCAGCAACGGACGAGGGAGCCTATCTGGAAACACCATATATTTT	-	TRBV7-2	TRBJ1-3	-
CASSRDSGGYNEQFF	TGTGCCAGCAGTCGGGACTCCGGGGGATACAATGAGCAGTTCTTC	-	TRBV2	TRBJ2-1	-
CASSLGLGQNNQPQHF	TGCGCCAGCAGCTTGGGGTTGGGACAGAACAATCAGCCCCAGCATTTT	once	TRBV5-1	TRBJ1-5	TRBD1
CASSVGGDSYNEQFF	TGTGCCAGCAGCGTAGGGGGGGACTCCTACAATGAGCAGTTCTTC	once	TRBV9	TRBJ2-1	-
CASSADGYNQPQHF	TGTGCCAGCAGTGCGGACGGATACAATCAGCCCCAGCATTTT	-	TRBV2	TRBJ1-5	-
CASSLAGTSRQYF	TGCGCCAGCAGCTTGGCCGGGACGTCACGCCAGTACTTC	-	TRBV5-1	TRBJ2-7	-
CASSLEGRGRDGYTF	TGTGCCAGCAGCTTAGAGGGCAGGGGGCGCGATGGCTACACCTTC	-	TRBV7-2	TRBJ1-2	TRBD1
CASSGTGDQPQHF	TGTGCCAGCTCCGGGACAGGGGATCAGCCCCAGCATTTT	-	TRBV19	TRBJ1-5	TRBD1
CASSATGLGDQPQHF	TGTGCCAGCAGCGCGACAGGGTTGGGCGACCAGCCCCAGCATTTT	-	TRBV9	TRBJ1-5	TRBD1
CASSLGISGNTIYF	TGTGCCAGCAGCTTAGGTATCTCTGGAAACACCATATATTTT	-	TRBV7-2	TRBJ1-3	-
CSVDGQGNYGYTF	TGCAGCGTGGACGGACAGGGGAACTATGGCTACACCTTC	-	TRBV29-1	TRBJ1-2	TRBD1
CASSADGLAEAFF	TGTGCCAGCAGCGCCGACGGACTGGCTGAAGCTTTCTTT	once	TRBV5-8	TRBJ1-1	-
CASSLEEGTLNYGYTF	TGTGCCAGCAGCTTGGAAGAGGGAACACTGAACTATGGCTACACCTTC	-	TRBV5-5	TRBJ1-2	-
CASSIMDRGNEKLFF	TGTGCCAGTAGTATCATGGACAGGGGTAATGAAAAACTGTTTTTT	once	TRBV19	TRBJ1-4	TRBD1
CASSVGGASNQPQHF	TGTGCCAGCAGCGTAGGGGGAGCTAGCAATCAGCCCCAGCATTTT	-	TRBV9	TRBJ1-5	-
CSVEGGSGYGYTF	TGCAGCGTTGAGGGTGGGTCTGGGTATGGCTACACCTTC	-	TRBV29-1	TRBJ1-2	-
CASSQTTGAAYEQYF	TGTGCCAGCAGCCAGACCACGGGGGCAGCCTACGAGCAGTACTTC	-	TRBV7-2	TRBJ2-7	-
CASSQEEWYNEQFF	TGCGCCAGCAGCCAAGAAGAGTGGTACAATGAGCAGTTCTTC	-	TRBV4-3	TRBJ2-1	-
CASSLTSGTKYNEQFF	TGTGCCAGCAGCCTTACGTCCGGGACTAAATACAATGAGCAGTTCTTC	-	TRBV7-9	TRBJ2-1	TRBD2
CAWSVWGTEQYF	TGTGCCTGGAGTGTATGGGGAACTGAGCAGTACTTC	-	TRBV30	TRBJ2-7	-
CASSLTGDYGYTF	TGTGCCAGCAGTTTGACAGGGGACTATGGCTACACCTTC	-	TRBV27	TRBJ1-2	TRBD1
CASSLLGTGGNYGYTF	TGTGCCAGCAGCCTGCTGGGGACAGGGGGCAACTATGGCTACACCTTC	-	TRBV3-1/TRBV3-2	TRBJ1-2	TRBD1